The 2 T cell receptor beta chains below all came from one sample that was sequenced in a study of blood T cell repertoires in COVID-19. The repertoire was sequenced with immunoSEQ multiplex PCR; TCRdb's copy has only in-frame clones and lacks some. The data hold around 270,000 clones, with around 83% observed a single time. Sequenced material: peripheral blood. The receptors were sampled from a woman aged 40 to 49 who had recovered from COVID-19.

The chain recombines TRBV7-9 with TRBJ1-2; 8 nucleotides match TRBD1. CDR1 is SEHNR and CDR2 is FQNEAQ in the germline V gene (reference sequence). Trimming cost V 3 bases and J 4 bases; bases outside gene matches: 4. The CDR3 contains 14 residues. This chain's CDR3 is CASSLTGAGYGYTF. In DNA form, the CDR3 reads TGTGCCAGCAGCTTGACAGGGGCCGGCTATGGCTACACCTTC.

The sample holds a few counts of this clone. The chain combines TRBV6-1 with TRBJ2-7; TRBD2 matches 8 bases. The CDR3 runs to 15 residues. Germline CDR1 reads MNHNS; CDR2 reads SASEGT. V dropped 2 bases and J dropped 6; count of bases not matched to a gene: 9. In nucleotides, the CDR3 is TGTGCCAGCAGTGAATTTAACGGGGGGGTAGGCGAGCAGTACTTC. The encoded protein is CASSEFNGGVGEQYF.